This T cell receptor beta chain was sequenced during a study of T cell responses to AZD1222 COVID-19 vaccine. CDR3 length: 15 residues. The V gene's germline CDR1 is MDHEN and CDR2 SYDVKM. V was pared by 4 bases and J by 4 bases, with 8 bases of the junction left unmatched. Sequenced by immunoSEQ multiplex PCR; TCRdb stores in-frame clones only, minus some. In the table there are more than 75,000 clones, approximately 91% of which are singletons. The TCR was taken from an adult in good health. Sequencing used peripheral blood, obtained on day 0 of AZD1222 vaccination. The J gene is TRBJ1-1, the V gene TRBV28; 8 positions match TRBD1. The CDR3 loop is CASSSLTGVGTEAFF. In DNA, the CDR3 is TGTGCCAGCAGTTCCCTGACAGGGGTGGGCACTGAAGCTTTCTTT.